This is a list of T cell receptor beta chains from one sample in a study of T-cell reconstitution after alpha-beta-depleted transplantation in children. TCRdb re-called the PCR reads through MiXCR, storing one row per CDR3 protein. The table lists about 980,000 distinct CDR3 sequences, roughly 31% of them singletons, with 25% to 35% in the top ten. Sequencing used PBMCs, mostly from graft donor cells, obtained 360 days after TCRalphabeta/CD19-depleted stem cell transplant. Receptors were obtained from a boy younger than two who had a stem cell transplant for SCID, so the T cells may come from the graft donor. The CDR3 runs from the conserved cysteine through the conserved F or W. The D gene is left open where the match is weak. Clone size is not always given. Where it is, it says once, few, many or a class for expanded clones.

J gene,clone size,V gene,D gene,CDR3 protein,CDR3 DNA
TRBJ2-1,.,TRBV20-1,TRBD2,CSAYSGGNHEQFF,TGCAGTGCTTATAGCGGGGGGAACCATGAGCAGTTCTTC
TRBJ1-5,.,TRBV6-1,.,CASRRITGGAPQHF,TGTGCCAGCAGGCGGATAACGGGCGGCGCGCCCCAGCATTTT
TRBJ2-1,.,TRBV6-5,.,CASSYEGGRSNNEQFF,TGTGCCAGCAGTTACGAGGGGGGGCGGTCAAACAATGAGCAGTTCTTC
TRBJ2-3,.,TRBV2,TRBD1,CASSLRDREYF,TGTGCCAGCAGTCTCCGGGACAGGGAGTATTTT
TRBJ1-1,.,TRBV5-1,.,CASSLEPENAFF,TGCGCCAGCAGCTTGGAGCCGGAGAACGCTTTCTTT
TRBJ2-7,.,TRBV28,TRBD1,CASSETGTGGHEQYF,TGTGCCAGCAGCGAGACCGGGACAGGGGGCCACGAGCAGTACTTC
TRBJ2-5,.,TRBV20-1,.,CSANRGPRETQYF,TGCAGTGCTAATAGAGGGCCAAGGGAGACCCAGTACTTC
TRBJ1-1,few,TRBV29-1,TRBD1,CSARGQGRNTEAFF,TGCAGCGCGAGAGGACAGGGGAGGAACACTGAAGCTTTCTTT
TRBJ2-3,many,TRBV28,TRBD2,CASSLPGGATDTQYF,TGTGCCAGCAGTTTACCCGGGGGGGCCACAGATACGCAGTATTTT
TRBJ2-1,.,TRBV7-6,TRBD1,CASSAIHRGVFNEQFF,TGTGCCAGCAGCGCCATCCACAGGGGGGTTTTCAATGAGCAGTTCTTC
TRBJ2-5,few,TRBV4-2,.,CASSQEQPSETQYF,TGTGCCAGCAGCCAAGAACAGCCCAGCGAGACCCAGTACTTC
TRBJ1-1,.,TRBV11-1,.,CASSYGTLEAFF,TGTGCCAGCAGCTACGGTACTCTTGAAGCTTTCTTT
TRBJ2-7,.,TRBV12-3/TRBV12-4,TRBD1,CASSLLRGHEQYF,TGTGCCAGCAGTTTGTTGAGGGGGCATGAGCAGTACTTC
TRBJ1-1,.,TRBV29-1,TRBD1,CSVTGQGGVFF,TGCAGCGTCACCGGACAGGGGGGTGTGTTTTTT
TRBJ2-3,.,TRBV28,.,CASTSRLVADTQYF,TGTGCCAGCACTTCTCGACTAGTCGCAGATACGCAGTATTTT
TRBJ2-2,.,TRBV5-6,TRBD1,CASSGTGMSAGELFF,TGTGCCAGCAGCGGGACAGGGATGTCAGCCGGGGAGCTGTTTTTT
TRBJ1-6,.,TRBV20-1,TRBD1,CSARPTGQLYSPLHF,TGCAGTGCCCGCCCGACAGGGCAACTATATTCACCCCTCCACTTT
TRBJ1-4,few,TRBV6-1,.,CASSPALNEKLFF,TGTGCCAGCAGTCCCGCCCTTAATGAAAAACTGTTTTTT
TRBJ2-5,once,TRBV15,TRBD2,CATSRDPPSGDGFETQYF,TGTGCCACCAGCAGAGATCCCCCCAGCGGGGATGGGTTCGAGACCCAGTACTTC
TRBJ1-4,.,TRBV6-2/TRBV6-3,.,CVSSYQRDGAREKLFF,TGTGTCAGCAGTTACCAAAGGGATGGGGCGCGTGAAAAACTGTTTTTT
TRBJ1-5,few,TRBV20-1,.,CSACPPDRRGNQPQHF,TGCAGTGCTTGCCCACCCGACAGGAGAGGCAATCAGCCCCAGCATTTT
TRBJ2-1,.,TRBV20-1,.,CSARDSFSYNEQFF,TGCAGTGCTAGAGACAGTTTCTCCTACAATGAGCAGTTCTTC
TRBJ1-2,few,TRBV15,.,CATSTPLPDDGYTF,TGTGCCACCAGCACGCCCCTCCCAGACGATGGCTACACCTTC
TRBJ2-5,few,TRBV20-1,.,CSARPEETQYF,TGCAGTGCTAGGCCAGAAGAGACCCAGTACTTC
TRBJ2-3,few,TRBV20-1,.,CSARDLQVSDTQYF,TGCAGTGCTAGAGATCTCCAGGTCTCAGATACGCAGTATTTT
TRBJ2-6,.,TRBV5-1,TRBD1,CASSVSETGGAGANVLTF,TGCGCCAGCAGCGTATCCGAGACAGGGGGCGCTGGGGCCAACGTCCTGACTTTC
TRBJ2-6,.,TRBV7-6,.,CASSPRQNSGANVLTF,TGTGCCAGCAGCCCCCGGCAGAACTCTGGGGCCAACGTCCTGACTTTC
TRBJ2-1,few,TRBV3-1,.,CASSRHLEREQFF,TGTGCCAGCAGCCGACACCTAGAACGTGAGCAGTTCTTC
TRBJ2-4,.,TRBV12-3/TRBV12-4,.,CASSTSVDIQYF,TGTGCCAGCAGCACCTCGGTTGACATTCAGTACTTC
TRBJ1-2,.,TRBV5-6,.,CASSSGWGSHPTFYGYTF,TGTGCCAGCAGCTCTGGGTGGGGATCCCATCCAACTTTCTATGGCTACACCTTC
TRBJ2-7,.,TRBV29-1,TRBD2,CSVEDLQAGAYEQYF,TGCAGCGTTGAAGATCTTCAAGCGGGGGCCTACGAGCAGTACTTC
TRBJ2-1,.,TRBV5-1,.,CASSTILGGRDNEQFF,TGCGCCAGCAGCACCATCCTAGGGGGGCGCGATAATGAGCAGTTCTTC
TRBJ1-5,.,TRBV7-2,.,CASSSTLGLISNQPQHF,TGTGCCAGCAGTTCAACCCTTGGACTGATTAGCAATCAGCCCCAGCATTTT
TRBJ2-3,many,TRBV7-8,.,CASSPKGRGYTDTQYF,TGTGCCAGCAGCCCCAAGGGGCGGGGTTACACAGATACGCAGTATTTT
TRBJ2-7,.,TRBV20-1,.,CSVRSGGTYEQYF,TGCAGTGTTCGGTCGGGGGGCACCTACGAGCAGTACTTC
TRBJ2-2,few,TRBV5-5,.,CASSLKTGELFF,TGTGCCAGCAGCTTGAAAACCGGGGAGCTGTTTTTT
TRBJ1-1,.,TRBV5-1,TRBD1,CASRTGMNTEAFF,TGCGCCAGCAGGACAGGGATGAACACTGAAGCTTTCTTT
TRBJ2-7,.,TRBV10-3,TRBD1,CAISPQGSYEQYF,TGTGCCATCAGCCCACAGGGGTCCTACGAGCAGTACTTC
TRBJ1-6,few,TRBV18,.,CASSDTREKPLHF,TGTGCCAGCTCTGATACAAGGGAAAAGCCCCTCCACTTT
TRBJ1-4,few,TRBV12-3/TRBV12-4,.,CASSPRRIGEKLFF,TGTGCCAGCAGTCCGAGGAGGATTGGCGAAAAACTGTTTTTT
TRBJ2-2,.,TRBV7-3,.,CASSLTYPGELFF,TGTGCCAGCAGCTTAACCTATCCCGGGGAGCTGTTTTTT
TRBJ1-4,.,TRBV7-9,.,CASSFSGRNEKLFF,TGTGCCAGCAGCTTCTCAGGCCGAAATGAAAAACTGTTTTTT
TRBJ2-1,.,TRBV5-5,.,CASSSPLRSSYNEQFF,TGTGCCAGCAGCTCTCCGCTGAGGAGCTCCTACAATGAGCAGTTCTTC
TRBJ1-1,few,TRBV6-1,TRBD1,CASSTPLGGSAEAFF,TGTGCCAGCAGTACCCCCTTAGGGGGCAGCGCTGAAGCTTTCTTT
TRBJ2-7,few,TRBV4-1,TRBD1,CASSQYEDRGYEQYF,TGCGCCAGCAGCCAATATGAGGACAGGGGTTACGAGCAGTACTTC
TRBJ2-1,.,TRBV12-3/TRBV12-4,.,CASIRASRSNEQFF,TGTGCCAGCATCCGGGCCAGCAGGTCCAATGAGCAGTTCTTC
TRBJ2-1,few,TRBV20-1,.,CSVQGWGNNEQFF,TGCAGTGTCCAGGGGTGGGGCAACAATGAGCAGTTCTTC
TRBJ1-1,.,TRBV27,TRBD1,CASSLGDRGITEAFF,TGTGCCAGCAGTTTAGGCGACAGGGGTATCACTGAAGCTTTCTTT
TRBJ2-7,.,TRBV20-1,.,CSATGLKTYEQYF,TGCAGTGCGACAGGACTGAAAACCTACGAGCAGTACTTC
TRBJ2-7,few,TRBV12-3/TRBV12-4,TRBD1,CASSTVHLRDRSYEQYF,TGTGCCAGCAGTACCGTACACCTCAGGGACAGATCCTACGAGCAGTACTTC
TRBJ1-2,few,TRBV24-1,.,CATSDAGTGGYTF,TGTGCCACCAGTGATGCCGGAACGGGTGGCTACACCTTC
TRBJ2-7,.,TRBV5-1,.,CASSLHSGIEQYF,TGCGCCAGCAGCTTACACTCGGGGATCGAGCAGTACTTC
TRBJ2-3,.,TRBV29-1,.,CSVLRGHPSTDTQYF,TGCAGCGTCCTAAGGGGACACCCCAGCACAGATACGCAGTATTTT
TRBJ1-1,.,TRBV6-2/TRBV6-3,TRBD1,CASSTGQADTEAFF,TGTGCCAGCAGTACGGGACAGGCGGATACTGAAGCTTTCTTT